This TCR beta chain was recovered during a study of blood T cells in healthy people across ages. Study-wide results and caveats: CMV infection status of these donors was not known. A strong correlation was found between TCR beta diversity and the percentage of naive T cells.

Isolating PBMCs gave at least 6 million of these cells per sample. As to this clonotype: Its antigen is undetermined. Since a much larger clone is just one base distant, this may be a read error.

Primed by a sample-barcoded 5' primer and a J-beta primer mix, a second PCR proceeded for roughly 7 to 11 cycles. A 12-random-nucleotide template-switch adaptor tagged each cDNA molecule. TCRdb itself ran the 5' RACE reads through MiXCR, one entry per CDR3 protein. Among about 670,000 distinct CDR3 sequences, under 65% were seen once, and the ten largest hold about 13%. The V and J ends lost 5 bases and 6 bases respectively, with 16 bases between them. From germline, CDR1 is SGHTA and CDR2 FQGNSA. The CDR3 is 14 residues long. Sequenced sample: blood. The rearrangement uses TRBV7-2 and TRBJ1-2, with a tentative D call TRBD1 (6 bases). This receptor was taken from a woman older than 75 in good health. CDR3 sequence (DNA): TGTGCCAGCAGCGTTCAGGGGTGGGACCATGGCTACACCTTC. It specifies CASSVQGWDHGYTF.